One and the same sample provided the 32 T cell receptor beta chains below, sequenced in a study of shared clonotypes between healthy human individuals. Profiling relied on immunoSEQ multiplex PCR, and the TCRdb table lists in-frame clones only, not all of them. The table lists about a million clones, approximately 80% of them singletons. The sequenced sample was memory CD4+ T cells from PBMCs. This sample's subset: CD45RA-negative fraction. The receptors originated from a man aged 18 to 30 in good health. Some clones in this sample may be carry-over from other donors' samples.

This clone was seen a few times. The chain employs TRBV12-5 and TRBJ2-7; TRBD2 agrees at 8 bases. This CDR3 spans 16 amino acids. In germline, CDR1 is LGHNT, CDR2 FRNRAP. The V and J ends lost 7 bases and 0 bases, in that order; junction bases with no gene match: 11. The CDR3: CASDTSGTSLSYEQYF. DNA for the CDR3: TGTGCTAGTGATACCTCCGGGACTAGTCTCTCCTACGAGCAGTACTTC. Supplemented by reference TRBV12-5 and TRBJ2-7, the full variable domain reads DARVTQTPRHKVTEMGQEVTMRCQPILGHNTVFWYRQTMMQGLELLAYFRNRAPLDDSGMPKDRFSAEMPDATLATLKIQPSEPRDSAVYFCASDTSGTSLSYEQYFGPGTRLTVT.

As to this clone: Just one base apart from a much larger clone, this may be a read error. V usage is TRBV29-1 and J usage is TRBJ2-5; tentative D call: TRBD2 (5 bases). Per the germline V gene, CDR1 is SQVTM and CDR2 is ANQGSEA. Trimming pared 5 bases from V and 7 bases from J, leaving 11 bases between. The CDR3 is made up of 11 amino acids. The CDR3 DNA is TGCAGCGTTCGAGCGGAAAGGACCCAGTACTTC. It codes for CSVRAERTQYF.

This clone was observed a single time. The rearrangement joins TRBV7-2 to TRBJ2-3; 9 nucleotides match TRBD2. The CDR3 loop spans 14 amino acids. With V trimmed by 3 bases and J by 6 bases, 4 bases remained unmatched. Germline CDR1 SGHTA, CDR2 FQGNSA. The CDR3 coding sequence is TGTGCCAGCAGCTTTTTAGCGGGAGCCGATACGCAGTATTTT. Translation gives CASSFLAGADTQYF.

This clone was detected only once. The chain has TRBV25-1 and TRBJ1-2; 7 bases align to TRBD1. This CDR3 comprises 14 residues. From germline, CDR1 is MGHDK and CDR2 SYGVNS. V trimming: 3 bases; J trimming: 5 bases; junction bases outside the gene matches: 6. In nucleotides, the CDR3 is TGTGCCAGCAGTGAGGAGGGGGCCTGGTATGGCTACACCTTC. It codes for CASSEEGAWYGYTF.

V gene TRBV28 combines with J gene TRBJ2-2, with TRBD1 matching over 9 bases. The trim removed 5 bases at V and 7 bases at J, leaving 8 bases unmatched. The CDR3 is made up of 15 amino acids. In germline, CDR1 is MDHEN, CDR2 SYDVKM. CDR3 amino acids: CASSDWTGEGGELFF. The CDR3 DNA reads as TGTGCCAGCAGTGATTGGACAGGGGAAGGCGGGGAGCTGTTTTTT.

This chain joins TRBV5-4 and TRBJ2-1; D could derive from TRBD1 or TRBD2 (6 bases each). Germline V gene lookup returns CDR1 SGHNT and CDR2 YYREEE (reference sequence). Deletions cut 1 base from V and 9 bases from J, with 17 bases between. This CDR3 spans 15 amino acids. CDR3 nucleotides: TGTGCCAGCAGCTTGTTTACAGGGACTTATGTTGAGCAGTTCTTC. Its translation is CASSLFTGTYVEQFF. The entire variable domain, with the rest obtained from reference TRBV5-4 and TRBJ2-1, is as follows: ETGVTQSPTHLIKTRGQQVTLRCSSQSGHNTVSWYQQALGQGPQFIFQYYREEENGRGNFPPRFSGLQFPNYSSELNVNALELDDSALYLCASSLFTGTYVEQFFGPGTRLTVL.

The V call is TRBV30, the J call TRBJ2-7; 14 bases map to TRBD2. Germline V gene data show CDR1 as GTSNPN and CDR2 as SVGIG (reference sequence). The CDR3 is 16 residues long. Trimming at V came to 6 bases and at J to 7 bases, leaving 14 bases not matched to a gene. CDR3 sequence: CACLKRGLAGAGEQYF. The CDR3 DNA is TGTGCCTGTCTCAAACGGGGACTAGCGGGGGCGGGGGAGCAGTACTTC.

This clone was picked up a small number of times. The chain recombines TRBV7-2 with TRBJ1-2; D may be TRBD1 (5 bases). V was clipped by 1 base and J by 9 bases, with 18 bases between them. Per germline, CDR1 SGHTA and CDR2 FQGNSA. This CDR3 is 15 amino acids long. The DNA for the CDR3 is TGTGCCAGCAGCTTAGGTCCCCAGGGAATGGAGCGCTACACCTTC. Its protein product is CASSLGPQGMERYTF.

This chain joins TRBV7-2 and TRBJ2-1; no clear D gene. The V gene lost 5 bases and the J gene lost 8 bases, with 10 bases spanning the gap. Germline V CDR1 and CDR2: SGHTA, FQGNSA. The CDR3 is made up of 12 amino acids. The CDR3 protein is CASSVPWDEQFF. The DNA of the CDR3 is TGTGCCAGCAGCGTCCCGTGGGATGAGCAGTTCTTC.

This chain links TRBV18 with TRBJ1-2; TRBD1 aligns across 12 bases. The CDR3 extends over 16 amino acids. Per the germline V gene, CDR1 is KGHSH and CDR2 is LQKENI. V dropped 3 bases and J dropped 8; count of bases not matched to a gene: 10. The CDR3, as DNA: TGTGCCAGCTCACCGGGACAGGGGGCGTTCATAAAGGGCTACACCTTC. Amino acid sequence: CASSPGQGAFIKGYTF.

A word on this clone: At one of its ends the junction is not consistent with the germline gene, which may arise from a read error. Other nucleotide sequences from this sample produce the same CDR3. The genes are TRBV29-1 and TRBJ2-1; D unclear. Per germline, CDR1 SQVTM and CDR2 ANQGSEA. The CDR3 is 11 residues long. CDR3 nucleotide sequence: TGCAGCGTTGCTAATAACAATGAGCAATTCTTC. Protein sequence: CSVANNNEQFF.

CDR3 in DNA: TGTGCCGTCGAGACTAGCGCTACCTCCTACGAGCAGTACTTC. It specifies CAVETSATSYEQYF. The rearrangement joins TRBV2 to TRBJ2-7, with TRBD2 identical over 8 bases. The CDR3 length is 14 residues. Germline V gene data show CDR1 as SNHLY and CDR2 as FYNNEI. The V gene end was trimmed by 11 bases and the J gene end by 0 bases; junction bases not matched to a gene: 9.

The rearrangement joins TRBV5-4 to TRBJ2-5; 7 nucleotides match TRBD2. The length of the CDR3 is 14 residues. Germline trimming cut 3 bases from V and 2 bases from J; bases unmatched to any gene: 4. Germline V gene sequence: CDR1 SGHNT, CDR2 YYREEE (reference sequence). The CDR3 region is CASSSKAGQETQYF. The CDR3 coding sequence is TGTGCCAGCAGCTCTAAAGCGGGACAAGAGACCCAGTACTTC.

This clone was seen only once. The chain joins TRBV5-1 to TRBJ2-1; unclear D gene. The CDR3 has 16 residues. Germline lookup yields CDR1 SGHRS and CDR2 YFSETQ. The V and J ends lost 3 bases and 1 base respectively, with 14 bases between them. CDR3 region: CASSSVGSRSYNEQFF. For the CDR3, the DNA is TGCGCCAGCAGCTCCGTGGGCTCCCGATCCTACAATGAGCAGTTCTTC. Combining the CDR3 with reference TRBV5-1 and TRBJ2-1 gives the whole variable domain KAGVTQTPRYLIKTRGQQVTLSCSPISGHRSVSWYQQTPGQGLQFLFEYFSETQRNKGNFPGRFSGRQFSNSRSEMNVSTLELGDSALYLCASSSVGSRSYNEQFFGPGTRLTVL.

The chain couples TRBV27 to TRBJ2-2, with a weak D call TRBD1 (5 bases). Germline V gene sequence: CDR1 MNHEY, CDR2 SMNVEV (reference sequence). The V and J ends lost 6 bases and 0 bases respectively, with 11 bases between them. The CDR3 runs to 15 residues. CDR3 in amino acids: CASRGRAANTGELFF. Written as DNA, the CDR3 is TGTGCCAGCAGGGGCAGGGCCGCGAACACCGGGGAGCTGTTTTTT.

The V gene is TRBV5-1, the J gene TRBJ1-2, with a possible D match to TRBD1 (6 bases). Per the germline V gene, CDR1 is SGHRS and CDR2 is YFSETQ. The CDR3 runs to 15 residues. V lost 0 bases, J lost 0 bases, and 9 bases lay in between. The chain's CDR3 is CASSLGQATNYGYTF. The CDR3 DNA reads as TGCGCCAGCAGCTTGGGACAGGCTACTAACTATGGCTACACCTTC.

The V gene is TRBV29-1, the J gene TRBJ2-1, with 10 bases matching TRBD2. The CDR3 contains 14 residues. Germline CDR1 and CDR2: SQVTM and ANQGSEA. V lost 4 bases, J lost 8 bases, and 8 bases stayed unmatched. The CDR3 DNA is TGCAGCGTTGCGCCACGAACTAGCGGGGATGAGCAGTTCTTC. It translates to CSVAPRTSGDEQFF.

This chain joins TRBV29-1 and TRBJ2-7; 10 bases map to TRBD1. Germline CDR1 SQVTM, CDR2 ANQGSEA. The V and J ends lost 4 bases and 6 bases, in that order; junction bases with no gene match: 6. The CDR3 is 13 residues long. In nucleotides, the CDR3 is TGCAGCGTTGCAACCGGGACAGGGGCCGAGCAGTACTTC. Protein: CSVATGTGAEQYF.

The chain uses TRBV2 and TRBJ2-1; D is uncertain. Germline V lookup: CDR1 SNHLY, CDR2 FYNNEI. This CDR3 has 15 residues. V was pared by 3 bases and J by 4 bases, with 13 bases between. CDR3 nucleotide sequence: TGTGCCAGCAGTGAGGTCCCAGGAGTATACAATGAGCAGTTCTTC. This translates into CASSEVPGVYNEQFF.

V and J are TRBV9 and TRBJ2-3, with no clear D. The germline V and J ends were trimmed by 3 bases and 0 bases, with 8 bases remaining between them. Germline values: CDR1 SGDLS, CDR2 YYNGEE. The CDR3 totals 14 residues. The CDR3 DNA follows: TGTGCCAGCAGCGGCCGACACAGCACAGATACGCAGTATTTT. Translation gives CASSGRHSTDTQYF.

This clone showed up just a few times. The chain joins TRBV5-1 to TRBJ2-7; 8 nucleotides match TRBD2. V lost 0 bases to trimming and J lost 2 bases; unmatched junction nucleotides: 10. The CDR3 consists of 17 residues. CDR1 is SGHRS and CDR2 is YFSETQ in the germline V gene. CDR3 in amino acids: CASSLGGMGSGAYEQYF. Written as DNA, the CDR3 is TGCGCCAGCAGCTTGGGTGGAATGGGTAGCGGGGCCTACGAGCAGTACTTC.

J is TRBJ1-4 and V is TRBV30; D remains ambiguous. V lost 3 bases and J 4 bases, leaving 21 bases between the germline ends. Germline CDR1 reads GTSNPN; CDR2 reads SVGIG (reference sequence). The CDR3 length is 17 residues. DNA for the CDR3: TGTGCCTGGAGCGCTGAAGGCGGGAGAGGGAGTAATGAAAAACTGTTTTTT. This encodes CAWSAEGGRGSNEKLFF.

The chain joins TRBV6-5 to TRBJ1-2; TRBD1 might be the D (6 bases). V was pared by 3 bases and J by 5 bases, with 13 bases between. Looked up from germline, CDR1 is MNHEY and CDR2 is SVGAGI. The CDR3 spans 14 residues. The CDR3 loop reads CASSYGGAEYGYTF. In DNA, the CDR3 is TGTGCCAGCAGTTATGGGGGGGCTGAGTATGGCTACACCTTC.

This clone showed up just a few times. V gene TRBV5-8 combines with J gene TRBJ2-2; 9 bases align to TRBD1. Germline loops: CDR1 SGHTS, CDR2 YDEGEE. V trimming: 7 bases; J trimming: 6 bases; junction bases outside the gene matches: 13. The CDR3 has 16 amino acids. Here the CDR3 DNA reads TGTGCCAGCGCCTCCCTGGGGGACAGGGTTTCCGGGGAGCTGTTTTTT. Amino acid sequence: CASASLGDRVSGELFF.

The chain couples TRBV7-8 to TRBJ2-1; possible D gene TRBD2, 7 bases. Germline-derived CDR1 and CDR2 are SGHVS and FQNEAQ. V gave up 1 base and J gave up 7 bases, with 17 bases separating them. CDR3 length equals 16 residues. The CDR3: CASSLGGRESENEQFF. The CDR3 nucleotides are TGTGCCAGCAGCTTAGGGGGGCGGGAGAGTGAGAATGAGCAGTTCTTC.

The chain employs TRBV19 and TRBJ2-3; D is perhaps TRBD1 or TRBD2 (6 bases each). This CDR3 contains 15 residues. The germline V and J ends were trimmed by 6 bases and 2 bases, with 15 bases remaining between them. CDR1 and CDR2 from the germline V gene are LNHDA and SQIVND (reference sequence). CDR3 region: CASSSIGGPTDTQYF. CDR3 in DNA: TGTGCCAGTAGCTCGATTGGGGGGCCCACAGATACGCAGTATTTT.

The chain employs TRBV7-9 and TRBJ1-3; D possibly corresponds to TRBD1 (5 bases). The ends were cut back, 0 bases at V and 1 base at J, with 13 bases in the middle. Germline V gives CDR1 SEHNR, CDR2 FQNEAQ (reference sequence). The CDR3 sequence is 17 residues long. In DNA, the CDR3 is TGTGCCAGCAGCTTAGCCCTAGATAAGGGGTCTGGAAACACCATATATTTT. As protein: CASSLALDKGSGNTIYF.

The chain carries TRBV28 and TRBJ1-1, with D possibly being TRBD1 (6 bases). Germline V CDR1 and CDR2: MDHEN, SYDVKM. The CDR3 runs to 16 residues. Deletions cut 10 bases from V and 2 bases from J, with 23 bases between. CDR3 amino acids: CATSSSGRGPNTEAFF. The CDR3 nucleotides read TGTGCCACTTCCAGCAGCGGCAGGGGACCTAACACTGAAGCTTTCTTT.

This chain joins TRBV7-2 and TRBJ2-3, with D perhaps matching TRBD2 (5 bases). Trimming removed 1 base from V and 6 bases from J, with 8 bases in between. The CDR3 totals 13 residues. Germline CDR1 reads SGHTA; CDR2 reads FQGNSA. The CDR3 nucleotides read TGTGCCAGCAGCTTAGGGAGGCGGGATACGCAGTATTTT. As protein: CASSLGRRDTQYF.

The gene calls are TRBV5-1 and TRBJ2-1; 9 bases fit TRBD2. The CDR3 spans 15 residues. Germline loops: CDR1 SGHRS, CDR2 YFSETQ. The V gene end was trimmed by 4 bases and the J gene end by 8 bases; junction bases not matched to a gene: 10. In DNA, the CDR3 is TGCGCCAGCAGCCCCCACTTAGCGGGAGTCGATGAGCAGTTCTTC. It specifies CASSPHLAGVDEQFF.

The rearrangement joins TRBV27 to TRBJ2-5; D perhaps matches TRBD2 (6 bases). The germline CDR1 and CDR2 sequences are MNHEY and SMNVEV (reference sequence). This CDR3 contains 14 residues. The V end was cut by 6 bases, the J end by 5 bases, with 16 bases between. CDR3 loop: CASRGTRRGETQYF. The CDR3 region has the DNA TGTGCCAGCAGGGGGACCCGTCGGGGGGAGACCCAGTACTTC.

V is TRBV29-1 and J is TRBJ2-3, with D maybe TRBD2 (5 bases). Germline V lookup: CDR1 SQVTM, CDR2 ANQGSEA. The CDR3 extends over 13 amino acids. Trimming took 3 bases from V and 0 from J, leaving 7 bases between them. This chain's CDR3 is CSVEGGSTDTQYF. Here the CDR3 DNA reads TGCAGCGTTGAGGGCGGGAGCACAGATACGCAGTATTTT.